The rows below give T cell receptor beta chains drawn from one sample of a study of blood T cell repertoires in COVID-19. Assay: immunoSEQ multiplex PCR; the TCRdb copy retains only in-frame clones and omits some. The table has over 250,000 clones, 75% to 95% seen once. Sequences were obtained from PBMCs or T cells enriched from blood (not recorded which). These receptors all come from a woman in her thirties who had recovered from COVID-19. CDR3s include the opening cysteine and the closing phenylalanine or tryptophan. Each record gives: D gene, V gene, clone size, J gene, CDR3 protein, CDR3 DNA. A D gene is named only where the DNA matches it firmly. The listing skips clone size in some rows; elsewhere it reads once, few, many or a size class.

>-|TRBV10-3|-|TRBJ2-1
CAITGAGTEVYNEQFF
TGTGCCATCACTGGGGCGGGGACAGAAGTATACAATGAGCAGTTCTTC
>-|TRBV30|-|TRBJ2-7
CAYVGGVTYEQYF
TGTGCCTATGTGGGGGGAGTCACCTACGAGCAGTACTTC
>-|TRBV6-1|-|TRBJ1-3
CASSDRAGTGNTIYF
TGTGCCAGCAGTGACAGGGCAGGAACAGGAAACACCATATATTTT
>-|TRBV28|-|TRBJ1-4
CASSSVEGDNEKLFF
TGTGCCAGCAGTTCTGTGGAAGGGGATAATGAAAAACTGTTTTTT
>TRBD1|TRBV4-2|-|TRBJ2-3
CASSPTWGQADTQYF
TGTGCCAGCAGCCCCACGTGGGGACAGGCAGATACGCAGTATTTT
>-|TRBV27|-|TRBJ2-3
CASSRALTDTQYF
TGTGCCAGCTCCCGTGCCCTAACAGATACGCAGTATTTT
>TRBD1|TRBV7-3|-|TRBJ1-2
CASSQGQGYYGYTF
TGTGCCAGCAGCCAGGGACAGGGGTACTATGGCTACACCTTC
>-|TRBV11-1|-|TRBJ2-1
CASSLRDEQFF
TGTGCCAGCAGCTTGAGGGATGAGCAGTTCTTC
>-|TRBV29-1|-|TRBJ2-7
CSVGPGYEQYF
TGCAGCGTTGGGCCAGGGTACGAGCAGTACTTC
>-|TRBV28|-|TRBJ1-5
CASSLSGRIRPRRIHF
TGTGCCAGCAGTTTGTCTGGCAGGATCAGGCCTCGTAGAATCCATTTT
>-|TRBV28|-|TRBJ1-3
CASESNGNTIYF
TGTGCCAGCGAGAGTAATGGAAACACCATATATTTT
>-|TRBV5-1|-|TRBJ1-1
CASSYDSEAFF
TGCGCCAGCAGCTATGACAGTGAAGCTTTCTTT
>TRBD2|TRBV10-3|-|TRBJ2-7
CAILAGTSYEQYF
TGTGCCATCCTAGCGGGAACTTCCTACGAGCAGTACTTC
>-|TRBV19|-|TRBJ2-1
CASSRVGQRAVAYNEQFF
TGTGCCAGTAGCCGAGTGGGACAGCGGGCGGTAGCCTACAATGAGCAGTTCTTC
>TRBD1|TRBV10-3|few|TRBJ2-7
CATTPGQGAYEQYF
TGTGCCACGACTCCGGGACAGGGGGCCTACGAGCAGTACTTC
>-|TRBV5-1|-|TRBJ2-7
CASSLGGKLGEQYF
TGCGCCAGCAGCTTGGGCGGGAAGTTGGGCGAGCAGTACTTC
>-|TRBV28|once|TRBJ2-2
CASSHLPRRVATGELFF
TGTGCCAGCAGTCACCTACCGAGGAGGGTTGCCACCGGGGAGCTGTTTTTT
>-|TRBV11-3|once|TRBJ2-3
CASSLGADTQYF
TGTGCCAGCAGCTTAGGAGCAGATACGCAGTATTTT
>-|TRBV27|-|TRBJ1-5
CASRRGTPLDQPQHF
TGTGCCAGCAGGCGAGGGACACCACTAGATCAGCCCCAGCATTTT
>-|TRBV7-2|-|TRBJ2-1
CASSLEVWGDYNEQFF
TGTGCCAGCAGCTTAGAGGTGTGGGGAGACTACAATGAGCAGTTCTTC
>TRBD2|TRBV5-5|-|TRBJ2-7
CASSLTASGRWGFEQYF
TGTGCCAGCAGCTTGACAGCTAGCGGGAGATGGGGATTCGAGCAGTACTTC
>-|TRBV21-1|-|TRBJ1-1
CASRDRDRGHTEAFF
TGTGCCAGCAGAGACCGGGACAGGGGTCACACTGAAGCTTTCTTT
>-|TRBV10-3|-|TRBJ1-1
CAVRRTLNTEAFF
TGTGCCGTGCGTAGGACACTAAACACTGAAGCTTTCTTT
>-|TRBV24-1|-|TRBJ1-2
CATSGTGMNYGYTF
TGTGCCACCAGTGGAACAGGGATGAACTATGGCTACACCTTC
>-|TRBV2|-|TRBJ1-5
CASNGGVSNQPQHF
TGTGCCAGCAATGGCGGGGTGAGCAATCAGCCCCAGCATTTT
>-|TRBV12-3/TRBV12-4|few|TRBJ1-6
CASSLVGVSPLHF
TGTGCCAGCAGCCTGGTGGGAGTTTCACCCCTCCACTTT
>-|TRBV19|-|TRBJ2-5
CASSIYGAETQYF
TGTGCCAGTAGTATTTATGGAGCAGAGACCCAGTACTTC
>TRBD1|TRBV5-6|once|TRBJ2-5
CASSLWDRGAVETQYF
TGTGCCAGCAGCTTGTGGGACAGGGGGGCGGTAGAGACCCAGTACTTC
>TRBD1|TRBV4-1|-|TRBJ1-1
CASSPQQGDTEAFF
TGCGCCAGCAGCCCGCAACAGGGGGACACTGAAGCTTTCTTT
>TRBD2|TRBV5-6|-|TRBJ2-7
CASSSKLAVLNYEQYF
TGTGCCAGCAGCTCGAAACTAGCGGTGTTAAACTACGAGCAGTACTTC
>TRBD1|TRBV7-8|-|TRBJ1-2
CASSLEGTANYGYTF
TGTGCCAGCAGCTTAGAAGGGACAGCTAACTATGGCTACACCTTC
>TRBD1|TRBV4-1|-|TRBJ2-7
CASSQVGDRGPFYEQYF
TGCGCCAGCAGCCAAGTCGGGGACAGGGGGCCCTTTTACGAGCAGTACTTC
>TRBD1|TRBV28|-|TRBJ1-1
CASSLGQVNTEAFF
TGTGCCAGCAGTCTGGGACAGGTGAACACTGAAGCTTTCTTT
>-|TRBV27|-|TRBJ2-7
CASSSTLPYEQYF
TGTGCCAGCAGTTCTACGTTGCCCTACGAGCAGTACTTC
>TRBD2|TRBV19|-|TRBJ2-5
CASSRGTSGQETQYF
TGTGCCAGTAGTAGAGGGACTAGCGGGCAAGAGACCCAGTACTTC
>TRBD1|TRBV2|-|TRBJ1-4
CASSWTGAREKLFF
TGTGCCAGCAGTTGGACAGGGGCACGGGAAAAACTGTTTTTT
>TRBD2|TRBV27|-|TRBJ2-7
CASSYGTTYEQYF
TGTGCCAGCAGTTACGGGACTACCTACGAGCAGTACTTC
>TRBD2|TRBV30|-|TRBJ2-5
CAWGDLGRGSETQYF
TGTGCCTGGGGTGACTTAGGGAGGGGAAGCGAGACCCAGTACTTC
>TRBD2|TRBV7-8|-|TRBJ2-3
CASSSLAGLDTQYF
TGTGCCAGCAGCTCACTAGCGGGATTAGATACGCAGTATTTT
>TRBD2|TRBV12-5|-|TRBJ2-1
CASGLVLAGGIYNEQFF
TGTGCTAGTGGTTTGGTACTAGCGGGAGGGATTTACAATGAGCAGTTCTTC
>TRBD2|TRBV6-5|-|TRBJ2-1
CASSSGTSDYNEQFF
TGTGCCAGCAGTTCCGGGACTAGCGACTACAATGAGCAGTTCTTC
>-|TRBV7-6|once|TRBJ2-1
CASSARERSYNEQFF
TGTGCCAGCAGCGCACGGGAGCGCTCCTACAATGAGCAGTTCTTC
>TRBD1|TRBV30|-|TRBJ1-5
CAWSPQGDRQPQHF
TGTGCCTGGAGTCCACAGGGGGATAGGCAGCCCCAGCATTTT
>TRBD2|TRBV7-8|-|TRBJ2-1
CASSLVMSGRAFYNEQFF
TGTGCCAGCAGCTTAGTGATGAGCGGGAGGGCCTTTTACAATGAGCAGTTCTTC
>TRBD1|TRBV5-5|-|TRBJ2-7
CASSLEGRGYYEQYF
TGTGCCAGCAGCTTGGAAGGCAGGGGGTATTACGAGCAGTACTTC
>-|TRBV9|-|TRBJ2-7
CASSLRSTGSYEQYF
TGTGCCAGCAGTTTACGATCGACAGGCTCCTACGAGCAGTACTTC
>TRBD1|TRBV28|-|TRBJ1-6
CATLTGGSNSPLHF
TGTGCCACCTTGACAGGGGGTAGTAATTCACCCCTCCACTTT
>-|TRBV7-8|-|TRBJ1-4
CASSLTPGQSNEKLFF
TGTGCCAGCAGCTTAACCCCTGGCCAGTCTAATGAAAAACTGTTTTTT
>-|TRBV11-2|-|TRBJ1-6
CASSLVENSPLHF
TGTGCCAGCAGCTTAGTTGAGAATTCACCCCTCCACTTT
>-|TRBV5-4|-|TRBJ2-7
CASSSLDRNYEQYF
TGTGCCAGCAGCAGCCTCGACAGGAACTACGAGCAGTACTTC
>TRBD2|TRBV19|-|TRBJ2-1
CASRTKTSGNNEQFF
TGTGCCAGTAGAACAAAGACTAGCGGGAACAATGAGCAGTTCTTC
>-|TRBV6-1|-|TRBJ2-1
CASSESLQPNEQFF
TGTGCCAGCAGTGAAAGCTTACAGCCTAATGAGCAGTTCTTC